The present T cell receptor beta chain was sequenced within a study of cytomegalovirus exposure and HLA in healthy donors. The study's findings and limits: Available immune exposure information covered CMV serostatus only.

The PCR ran on 60 Vbeta and 13 Jbeta primers. Sequenced by immunoSEQ multiplex PCR; TCRdb stores in-frame clones only, minus some. The data show roughly 110,000 clones, about 60% seen once. V lost 4 bases and J lost 3, with 16 bases in between. CDR1 is LNHDA, CDR2 SQIVND, per germline (reference sequence). The length of the CDR3 is 16 residues. This clone was picked up a small number of times. As yet, its antigen is unknown. The chain joins TRBV19 to TRBJ2-1; possible D gene TRBD2, 6 bases. Material for sequencing was PBMCs. The clonotype comes from a woman in her 30s in good health and CMV-seronegative. This CDR3 is CASSKHSRDFYNEQFF. CDR3 in DNA: TGTGCCAGTAGTAAACATAGCCGGGACTTCTACAATGAGCAGTTCTTC.